What follows is one T cell receptor (beta chain) and its context. Its antigen is not identified. Only in-frame clones appear in the TCRdb table, and some are missing; sequencing was by immunoSEQ multiplex PCR. The sample carries hundreds of thousands of clones, 89% recorded once. This specimen belongs to a study of Ad26.COV2.S vaccination and SARS-CoV-2 variants. Study-wide background: Within the COV1001 Ad26.COV2.S trial arm, the donor was enrolled.

The treatment is: approximately 18 received Ad26.COV2.S at low or high dose, single or two shots; about 5 received placebo; per-sample allocation not given. Sampling was performed 63 days after the first vaccine or placebo injection. An Ad26 vector carrying the Wuhan-strain SARS-CoV-2 spike served as the vaccine. General study findings and limits: Measurement of non-spike TCR breadth gave similar results in vaccine and placebo recipients. Analyses that measured TCR breadth and depth may have underestimated total T cell responses.

This specimen was peripheral blood, taken in a trial of Ad26.COV2.S vaccine versus placebo. This TCR was sampled from a person between 18 and 60 years old who received the Ad26.COV2.S COVID-19 vaccine or a placebo.

CDR3 nucleotides: TGTGCTAGTGGTTTGGCGGGACAGTGGAATCAGCCCCAGCATTTT. Its translation: CASGLAGQWNQPQHF. The rearrangement links TRBV12-5 to TRBJ1-5, with 7 bases fitting TRBD1. Trimming took 1 base from V and 4 from J; bases not matched to a gene: 4. This CDR3 is built from 15 residues. Germline assignment: CDR1 LGHNT and CDR2 FRNRAP. Looking up the rest from reference TRBV12-5 and TRBJ1-5 gives the full variable domain: DARVTQTPRHKVTEMGQEVTMRCQPILGHNTVFWYRQTMMQGLELLAYFRNRAPLDDSGMPKDRFSAEMPDATLATLKIQPSEPRDSAVYFCASGLAGQWNQPQHFGDGTRLSIL.